Presented here are 13 T cell receptor beta chains from one specimen sequenced in a study of T cell responses to AZD1222 COVID-19 vaccine. Some clones are missing from TCRdb's copy, which holds only in-frame ones; the method was immunoSEQ multiplex PCR. The table includes 150,000 or so clones, approximately 85% detected once. Material: peripheral blood, obtained on day 0 of AZD1222 vaccination. Receptor source: an adult in good health.

The chain links TRBV29-1 to TRBJ2-1, with D hard to call. The V gene's germline CDR1 is SQVTM and CDR2 ANQGSEA. This CDR3 is 14 amino acids long. V shed 4 bases and J shed 6 bases, with 16 bases lying between them. The CDR3 loop reads CSVVSLNGGNEQFF. Written as DNA, the CDR3 is TGCAGCGTTGTCTCTCTAAACGGCGGCAATGAGCAGTTCTTC.

The V call is TRBV6-2 or TRBV6-3, the J call TRBJ2-7, with 11 bases aligning to TRBD2. V gave up 1 base and J gave up 1 base; unmatched junction bases: 6. Germline V lookup: CDR1 MNHEY, CDR2 SVGEGT. CDR3 size: 17 residues. The CDR3 loop is CASSYLLAGAKSYEQYF. The CDR3 DNA sequence: TGTGCCAGCAGTTACTTACTAGCGGGAGCTAAATCCTACGAGCAGTACTTC.

The rearrangement uses TRBV9 and TRBJ2-7; tentatively, D is TRBD2 (6 bases). CDR1 is SGDLS and CDR2 is YYNGEE in the germline V gene. The CDR3 totals 15 residues. The germline V and J ends were trimmed by 2 bases and 0 bases, with 12 bases remaining between them. The CDR3 sequence is CASSVGTGPSYEQYF. The CDR3 DNA reads TGTGCCAGCAGCGTTGGGACTGGTCCCTCCTACGAGCAGTACTTC.

This sequence joins TRBV18 and TRBJ2-3, with 10 bases lining up with TRBD2. After removal of 1 base from V and 4 bases from J, the junction contained 5 bases not matched to a gene. There are 16 residues in the CDR3. The germline V gene has CDR1 KGHSH and CDR2 LQKENI. The CDR3 DNA follows: TGTGCCAGCTCACCACAACAGACTAGCGGGCCAGATACGCAGTATTTT. It translates to CASSPQQTSGPDTQYF.

The rearrangement uses TRBV19 and TRBJ1-1; the D gene is possibly TRBD1 (6 bases). The CDR3 sequence is 14 residues long. Trimming removed 6 bases from V and 1 base from J, with 12 bases in between. CDR1 and CDR2 from the germline V gene are LNHDA and SQIVND (reference sequence). CDR3 loop: CASSLGQTNTEAFF. DNA of the CDR3: TGTGCCAGTAGCCTCGGACAGACGAACACTGAAGCTTTCTTT. Supplemented by reference TRBV19 and TRBJ1-1, the full variable domain reads DGGITQSPKYLFRKEGQNVTLSCEQNLNHDAMYWYRQDPGQGLRLIYYSQIVNDFQKGDIAEGYSVSREKKESFPLTVTSAQKNPTAFYLCASSLGQTNTEAFFGQGTRLTVV.

This clone has more than one count but fewer than ten. This chain uses TRBV27 with TRBJ2-2, with D hard to call. V lost 7 bases to trimming and J lost 0 bases, with 9 bases between them. Per germline, CDR1 MNHEY and CDR2 SMNVEV (reference sequence). CDR3 size: 14 residues. Written as DNA, the CDR3 is TGTGCCAGCACCCCTACAGCGAACACCGGGGAGCTGTTTTTT. As protein: CASTPTANTGELFF.

The chain carries TRBV7-6 and TRBJ1-1; D ambiguous. Between the trimmed V and J ends, which lost 1 base and 7 bases, there was a span of 7 bases. This CDR3 is built from 12 residues. Germline V CDR1 and CDR2: SGHVS, FNYEAQ. The CDR3 nucleotides are TGTGCCAGCAGCTTAGTGGACGGTGAAGCTTTCTTT. It translates to CASSLVDGEAFF.

The chain couples TRBV14 to TRBJ2-5; D possibly uses TRBD1 or TRBD2 (6 bases each). The germline V and J ends were trimmed by 3 bases and 5 bases, with 10 bases remaining between them. The CDR3 runs 13 residues. Germline V gene data show CDR1 as SGHDN and CDR2 as FVKESK. CDR3 nucleotides: TGTGCCAGCAGCCAGGGGGGCTTGGAGACCCAGTACTTC. Translated: CASSQGGLETQYF.

The rearrangement links TRBV9 to TRBJ2-2, with D perhaps TRBD2 (6 bases). This CDR3 has 17 residues. V was cut by 3 bases and J by 7 bases, with 22 bases left in between. The germline CDR1 and CDR2 sequences are SGDLS and YYNGEE. The CDR3, as DNA: TGTGCCAGCAGCGCCGGAGGGACTCCAAGTTTCGGCGGGGAGCTGTTTTTT. Translating gives CASSAGGTPSFGGELFF.

The CDR3 reads CASSYGTGGADTNEKLFF. CDR3 DNA sequence: TGTGCCAGCAGTTACGGGACAGGGGGCGCGGATACTAATGAAAAACTGTTTTTT. The chain is built from TRBV28 and TRBJ1-4, with 12 bases identical to TRBD1. CDR3 size: 18 residues. The J segment lost 2 bases and the V segment lost 4 bases, leaving 8 bases of the junction unmatched. The germline V gene has CDR1 MDHEN and CDR2 SYDVKM.

The rearrangement joins TRBV7-2 to TRBJ1-6; a possible D gene is TRBD1 (6 bases). The V end lost 0 bases, the J end lost 8 bases, and 11 bases lay between the germline ends. Germline CDR1 SGHTA, CDR2 FQGNSA. The CDR3 totals 15 residues. The DNA of the CDR3 is TGTGCCAGCAGCTTAGCGGGGGGGGCATATTCACCCCTCCACTTT. Amino acid sequence: CASSLAGGAYSPLHF.

The CDR3 region is CASSESASSNYNEQFF. In nucleotides, the CDR3 is TGCGCCAGCAGTGAGTCCGCTAGCTCCAACTACAATGAGCAGTTCTTC. The chain carries TRBV10-1 and TRBJ2-1; tentative D call: TRBD2 (5 bases). Germline V gene sequence: CDR1 WNHNN, CDR2 SYGVQD (reference sequence). V lost 0 bases and J lost 3, with 12 bases in between. The CDR3 runs 16 residues.

The genes are TRBV6-2 or TRBV6-3 and TRBJ1-3, with a possible D match to TRBD1 (5 bases). V lost 5 bases, J lost 0 bases, and 11 bases lay in between. The CDR3 extends over 15 amino acids. Germline V gives CDR1 MNHEY, CDR2 SVGEGT. CDR3 residues: CASSPATVSGNTIYF. The CDR3 DNA follows: TGTGCCAGCAGTCCCGCGACAGTCTCTGGAAACACCATATATTTT.